This T cell receptor beta chain was identified in a study of patients and donors after allogeneic stem cell transplantation. TCRdb redid the calling of the RT-PCR reads with MiXCR, one entry per CDR3 protein. The data show approximately 37,000 distinct CDR3 sequences, under 35% seen once. The CDR3 sequence is 12 residues long. Germline values: CDR1 DFQATT, CDR2 SNEGSKA (reference sequence). Trimming took off 5 bases at V and 7 bases at J, with 14 bases between the two ends. The gene calls are TRBV20-1 and TRBJ1-2; D might be TRBD1 (5 bases). The sample taken for sequencing was blood, either unsorted or a sorted T cell fraction (not recorded which). This TCR came from a human donor who was either an allogeneic HSCT recipient or a stem cell or donor lymphocyte infusion donor (not recorded which). It is not recorded whose cells these are; they may come from a transplant donor. CDR3 nucleotides: TGCAGTGCTGTACGGGACGCCGGTGGCTACACCTTC. It is translated as CSAVRDAGGYTF.